A single sample gave rise to the 10 T cell receptor beta chains below, sequenced in a study of blood T cell repertoires in COVID-19. Sequencing used immunoSEQ multiplex PCR; TCRdb keeps in-frame clones, though not all of them. The profile shows approximately 100,000 clones, 83% of them singletons. The sample was peripheral blood. The origin of the receptors is a woman aged 60-75 years with acute or convalescent COVID-19.

V and J are TRBV28 and TRBJ1-1; D is unresolved. The CDR3 covers 13 residues. Trimming left V 4 bases short and J 3 bases short, with 9 bases between. Germline V lookup: CDR1 MDHEN, CDR2 SYDVKM. CDR3 bases: TGTGCCAGCAGTTCGTCCAGTTACACTGAAGCTTTCTTT. This gives the protein CASSSSSYTEAFF.

This clone has just a few counts. The chain couples TRBV27 to TRBJ1-5; 7 bases match TRBD1. Germline CDR1 is MNHEY and CDR2 is SMNVEV (reference sequence). This CDR3 comprises 15 residues. With 5 bases clipped from V and 3 bases from J, the junction kept 7 bases outside the gene matches. CDR3 sequence: CASSPLGQDNQPQHF. The CDR3 region has the DNA TGTGCCAGCAGTCCCCTCGGACAGGACAATCAGCCCCAGCATTTT.

V and J are TRBV20-1 and TRBJ2-7; 11 bases are shared with TRBD2. V dropped 3 bases and J dropped 8; count of bases not matched to a gene: 15. From germline, CDR1 is DFQATT and CDR2 SNEGSKA (reference sequence). The CDR3 totals 16 residues. CDR3 region: CSASDLAGGSYSKQYF. The CDR3 DNA sequence: TGCAGTGCTAGTGATTTAGCGGGAGGGTCCTACAGCAAGCAGTACTTC.

Only a few counts were recorded for this clone. The chain employs TRBV6-2 or TRBV6-3 and TRBJ1-3; 7 nucleotides agree with TRBD1. Per germline, CDR1 MNHEY and CDR2 SVGEGT. With V trimmed by 0 bases and J by 0 bases, 5 bases remained unmatched. The CDR3 is 17 amino acids. In DNA, the CDR3 is TGTGCCAGCAGTTACTCGTCCGGGACAGCCTCTGGAAACACCATATATTTT. Encoded protein: CASSYSSGTASGNTIYF.

V usage is TRBV9 and J usage is TRBJ1-3; 7 nucleotides agree with TRBD1. The CDR3 extends over 17 amino acids. J was trimmed by 2 bases and V by 3 bases; bases with no gene match: 11. The germline CDR1 and CDR2 sequences are SGDLS and YYNGEE. The CDR3 DNA reads as TGTGCCAGCAGCGGAGCCAAGACCGACAGGGCTGGAAACACCATATATTTT. This sequence encodes CASSGAKTDRAGNTIYF.

The chain has TRBV28 and TRBJ2-2; 8 bases agree with TRBD1. CDR1 and CDR2 (germline): MDHEN, SYDVKM. J gave up 0 bases and V 6 bases, and 6 bases lay outside the gene matches. The CDR3 spans 16 residues. Here the CDR3 DNA reads TGTGCCAGCAGCAGCAGGGGGCTCCCGAACACCGGGGAGCTGTTTTTT. Its protein product is CASSSRGLPNTGELFF.

The chain has TRBV19 and TRBJ1-3, with D perhaps matching TRBD1 (5 bases). Trimming took 0 bases from V and 7 from J, leaving 13 bases between them. Germline assignment: CDR1 LNHDA and CDR2 SQIVND (reference sequence). This CDR3 is 15 amino acids long. CDR3 sequence: CASSIDVGGANTIYF. The CDR3 bases are TGTGCCAGTAGTATAGATGTCGGGGGAGCGAACACCATATATTTT.

On this clone: An end of the junction differs from the germline gene, which may be a read error. The chain joins TRBV30 to TRBJ2-1, with TRBD1 identical over 7 bases. This CDR3 region has 14 residues. Germline V lookup: CDR1 GTSNPN, CDR2 SVGIG (reference sequence). The CDR3 bases are TGTGCCTGGGCTGCCGGGACAGCCTATAATGAGCAGTTCTTC. This codes for CAWAAGTAYNEQFF.

The V and J genes are TRBV3-1 (or the pseudogene TRBV3-2) and TRBJ2-5, with 7 bases lining up with TRBD2. CDR3 length: 13 amino acids. CDR1 and CDR2 from the germline V gene are LGHDT and YNNKEL (reference sequence). V was pared by 5 bases and J by 1 base, with 1 base of the junction left unmatched. CDR3 nucleotide sequence: TGTGCCAGCAGCGGGGGGGGCCAAGAGACCCAGTACTTC. Its protein product is CASSGGGQETQYF.

This clone was seen a few times. This chain connects TRBV11-2 to TRBJ1-2, with D possibly being TRBD1 (5 bases). The CDR3 extends over 15 amino acids. V was trimmed by 5 bases and J by 2 bases, leaving 15 bases between them. Looked up from germline, CDR1 is SGHAT and CDR2 is FQNNGV. CDR3 amino acids: CASSPTTVVNYGYTF. CDR3 nucleotide sequence: TGTGCCAGCAGCCCCACGACAGTAGTAAACTATGGCTACACCTTC.